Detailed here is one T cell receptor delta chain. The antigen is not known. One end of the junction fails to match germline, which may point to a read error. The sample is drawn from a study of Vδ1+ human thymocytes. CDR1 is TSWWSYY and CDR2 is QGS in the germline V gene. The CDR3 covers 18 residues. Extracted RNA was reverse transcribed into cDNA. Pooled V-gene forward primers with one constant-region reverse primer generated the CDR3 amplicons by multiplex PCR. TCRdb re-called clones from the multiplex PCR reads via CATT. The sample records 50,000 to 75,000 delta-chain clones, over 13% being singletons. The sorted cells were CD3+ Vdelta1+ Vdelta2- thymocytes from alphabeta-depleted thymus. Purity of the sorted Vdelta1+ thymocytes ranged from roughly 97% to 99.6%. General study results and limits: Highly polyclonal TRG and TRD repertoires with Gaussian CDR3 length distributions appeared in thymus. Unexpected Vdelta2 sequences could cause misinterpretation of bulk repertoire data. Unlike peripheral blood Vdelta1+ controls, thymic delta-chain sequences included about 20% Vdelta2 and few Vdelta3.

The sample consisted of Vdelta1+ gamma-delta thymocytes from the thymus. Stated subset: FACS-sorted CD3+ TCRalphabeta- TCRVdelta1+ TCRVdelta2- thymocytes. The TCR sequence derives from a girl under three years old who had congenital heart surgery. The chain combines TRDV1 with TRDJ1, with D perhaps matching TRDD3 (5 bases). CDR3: CALGELTRGLAYTDKLIF. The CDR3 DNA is TGCGCTCTTGGGGAACTGACGAGAGGGCTAGCGTACACCGATAAACTCATCTTT.